The clone carrying this T cell receptor (beta chain) was seen many times. What it recognizes is unknown. These data originate in a study of early T cells in non-severe SARS-CoV-2 infection. Study information: Sequenced bulk RNA came from whole blood that was unsorted, and chains were unpaired.

General study results and limits: Clonotype matching in VDJdb favored anti-spike CD8 responses and did not capture private and CD4 specificities.

The CDR3 contains 13 residues. With 8 bases removed from V and 0 bases from J, the gap between germline ends came to 13 bases. Per germline, CDR1 DFQATT and CDR2 SNEGSKA (reference sequence). In the library, individual cDNA molecules carried attached unique molecular identifiers. From the 5' RACE reads, TCRdb called clonotypes with MiXCR, one entry per CDR3 protein. There are tens of thousands of distinct CDR3 sequences in the sample; roughly 4.2% occur only once, and about a sixth lies in the top ten. This clonotype was obtained from an adult who was a healthcare worker with PCR-confirmed SARS-CoV-2 infection or an uninfected control (not recorded which). The chain links TRBV20-1 to TRBJ1-1; no firm D call. Sequenced: whole blood. DNA of the CDR3: TGCAGTCGGAAGCTCCCTGTGAACACTGAAGCTTTCTTT. Amino acid sequence: CSRKLPVNTEAFF.